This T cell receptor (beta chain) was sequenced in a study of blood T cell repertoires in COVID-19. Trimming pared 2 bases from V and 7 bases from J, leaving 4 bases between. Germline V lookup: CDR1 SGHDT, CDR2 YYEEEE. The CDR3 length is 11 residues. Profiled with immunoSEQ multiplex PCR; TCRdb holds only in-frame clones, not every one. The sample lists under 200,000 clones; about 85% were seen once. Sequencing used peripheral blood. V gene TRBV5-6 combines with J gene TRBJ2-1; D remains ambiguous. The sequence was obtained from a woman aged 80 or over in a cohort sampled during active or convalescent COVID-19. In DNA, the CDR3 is TGTGCCAGCAGCTTTTTAAATGAGCAGTTCTTC. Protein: CASSFLNEQFF.